The 14 T cell receptor beta chains presented below share a single source sample, sequenced in a study of T cells after yellow fever vaccination. TCRdb redid the calling of the 5' RACE reads with MiXCR, one entry per CDR3 protein. Among 200,000 to 300,000 distinct CDR3 sequences listed, 10% to 15% were seen once. The source was CD4+ T cells sorted from PBMCs, collected 45 days after the yellow fever booster vaccination. The receptors derive from a young man who received the YFV17D yellow fever vaccine.

This chain connects TRBV12-3 or TRBV12-4 to TRBJ2-2; D not certain. Trimming shortened V by 5 bases and J by 4 bases, and 11 bases separated the two germline ends. The CDR3 is 14 residues long. This chain's CDR3 is CASSASLGTGELFF. CDR3 in DNA: TGTGCCAGCAGTGCCTCACTGGGCACCGGGGAGCTGTTTTTT.

Ten or more counts support this clonotype. The gene calls are TRBV10-3 and TRBJ1-1; 8 bases map to TRBD1. This CDR3 has 12 residues. J lost 1 base, V lost 8 bases, and 0 bases had no gene match. Germline values: CDR1 ENHRY, CDR2 SYGVKD. In DNA, the CDR3 is TGTGCCATCGGGACAGGGAACACTGAAGCTTTCTTT. Translated, it gives CAIGTGNTEAFF.

The table lists this clonotype with many counts. The chain links TRBV20-1 to TRBJ2-5; D is unclear. Germline CDR1 reads DFQATT; CDR2 reads SNEGSKA (reference sequence). V was pared by 0 bases and J by 4 bases, with 9 bases between. The CDR3 loop spans 13 amino acids. The CDR3 reads CSARDRRSETQYF. CDR3 in DNA: TGCAGTGCTAGAGATCGCAGGTCAGAGACCCAGTACTTC.

This clonotype was seen a handful of times. The rearrangement joins TRBV4-2 to TRBJ2-1, with 13 bases identical to TRBD2. The J segment lost 2 bases and the V segment lost 3 bases, leaving 4 bases of the junction unmatched. The V gene's germline CDR1 is LGHNA and CDR2 YNFKEQ. The CDR3 spans 17 residues. As DNA, the CDR3 is TGTGCCAGCAGCCATCCGACTAGCGGGAGGACCTACAATGAGCAGTTCTTC. Translation gives CASSHPTSGRTYNEQFF.

This clonotype has only a few counts. V gene TRBV20-1 combines with J gene TRBJ1-1, with TRBD1 identical over 11 bases. There are 15 residues in the CDR3. J lost 0 bases, V lost 6 bases, and 6 bases had no gene match. Germline CDR1 DFQATT, CDR2 SNEGSKA (reference sequence). CDR3 residues: CSARTGGSMNTEAFF. DNA for the CDR3: TGCAGTGCGCGGACAGGGGGCTCGATGAACACTGAAGCTTTCTTT.

The chain uses TRBV4-2 and TRBJ1-2, with D possibly matching TRBD1 (6 bases). Trimming left V 1 base short and J 0 bases short, with 9 bases between. CDR3 length: 15 amino acids. The germline V gene has CDR1 LGHNA and CDR2 YNFKEQ. As DNA, the CDR3 is TGTGCCAGCAGCCAAGTACAGGGCGCTAACTATGGCTACACCTTC. Protein sequence: CASSQVQGANYGYTF.

This clonotype appeared a few times. J is TRBJ1-1 and V is TRBV25-1; D not certain. From germline, CDR1 is MGHDK and CDR2 SYGVNS. This CDR3 has 13 amino acids. The ends were cut back, 7 bases at V and 0 bases at J, with 9 bases in the middle. CDR3 sequence reads: CASTGLMNTEAFF. The CDR3 DNA follows: TGTGCCAGCACCGGCCTTATGAACACTGAAGCTTTCTTT. The entire variable domain, with the rest obtained from reference TRBV25-1 and TRBJ1-1, is as follows: EADIYQTPRYLVIGTGKKITLECSQTMGHDKMYWYQQDPGMELHLIHYSYGVNSTEKGDLSSESTVSRIRTEHFPLTLESARPSHTSQYLCASTGLMNTEAFFGQGTRLTVV.

Only a few counts were recorded for this clonotype. The chain carries TRBV7-9 and TRBJ2-5; the match to TRBD2 covers 10 bases. CDR1 is SEHNR, CDR2 FQNEAQ, per germline (reference sequence). Trimming at V came to 0 bases and at J to 6 bases, leaving 7 bases not matched to a gene. CDR3 length: 16 amino acids. The CDR3 spells CASSLAGTSVAQTQYF. Here the CDR3 DNA reads TGTGCCAGCAGCTTAGCCGGGACTAGCGTAGCGCAGACCCAGTACTTC.

The V and J genes are TRBV3-1 and TRBJ2-2, with a tentative D call TRBD2 (6 bases). The CDR3 totals 13 residues. Trimming pared 6 bases from V and 5 bases from J, leaving 10 bases between. Germline V gene lookup returns CDR1 LGHDT and CDR2 YNNKEL (reference sequence). The CDR3 coding sequence is TGTGCCAGCAGACCGAGCGGGACCGGGGAGCTGTTTTTT. This translates into CASRPSGTGELFF.

The chain couples TRBV30 to TRBJ1-6; D is possibly TRBD1 (5 bases). V gave up 3 bases and J gave up 6 bases, with 12 bases separating them. CDR3 length equals 14 residues. The germline V gene has CDR1 GTSNPN and CDR2 SVGIG (reference sequence). CDR3 protein: CAWRAGTANSPLHF. The CDR3 nucleotides are TGTGCCTGGAGGGCAGGGACTGCTAATTCACCCCTCCACTTT.

The rearrangement joins TRBV28 to TRBJ2-7; 10 bases are shared with TRBD1. With V trimmed by 5 bases and J by 5 bases, 9 bases remained unmatched. The CDR3 runs to 15 residues. Germline V gives CDR1 MDHEN, CDR2 SYDVKM. Written as DNA, the CDR3 is TGTGCCAGCAGTACGACCGGGACAGGGGCGGACGAGCAGTACTTC. It specifies CASSTTGTGADEQYF.

The chain uses TRBV6-2 or TRBV6-3 and TRBJ2-1, with D tentatively TRBD2 (5 bases). CDR1 and CDR2 from the germline V gene are MNHEY and SVGEGT. The CDR3 has 15 residues. Trimming stripped 7 bases from V and 9 bases from J, with 22 bases between. The CDR3 is CASTLLGSAGIEQFF. CDR3 nucleotide sequence: TGTGCCAGCACCTTACTCGGGTCCGCCGGGATTGAGCAGTTCTTC.

This clonotype was seen many times. The V call is TRBV5-1, the J call TRBJ1-5; D remains unclear. The germline V and J ends were trimmed by 0 bases and 5 bases, with 6 bases remaining between them. The CDR3 is made up of 13 amino acids. CDR1 is SGHRS, CDR2 YFSETQ, per germline. This CDR3 is CASSLAGYQPQHF. CDR3 bases: TGCGCCAGCAGCTTGGCGGGTTATCAGCCCCAGCATTTT.

The rearrangement joins TRBV2 to TRBJ2-7, with a possible D match to TRBD1 (6 bases). With 7 bases removed from V and 1 base from J, the gap between germline ends came to 14 bases. The CDR3 is made up of 14 amino acids. Germline V gives CDR1 SNHLY, CDR2 FYNNEI. DNA for the CDR3: TGTGCCAGCATATTGACAGGTTCTTCCTACGAGCAGTACTTC. Protein: CASILTGSSYEQYF.